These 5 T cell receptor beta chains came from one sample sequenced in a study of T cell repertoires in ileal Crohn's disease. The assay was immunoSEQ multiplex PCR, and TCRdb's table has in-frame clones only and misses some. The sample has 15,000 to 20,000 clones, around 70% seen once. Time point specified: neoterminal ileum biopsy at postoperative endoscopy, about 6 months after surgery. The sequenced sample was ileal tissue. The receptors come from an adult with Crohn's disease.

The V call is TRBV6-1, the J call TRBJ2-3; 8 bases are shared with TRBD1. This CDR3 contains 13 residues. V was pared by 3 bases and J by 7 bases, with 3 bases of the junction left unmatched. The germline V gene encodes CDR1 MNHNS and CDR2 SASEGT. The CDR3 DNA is TGTGCCAGCAGTGACTGGACAGGGCATACGCAGTATTTT. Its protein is CASSDWTGHTQYF.

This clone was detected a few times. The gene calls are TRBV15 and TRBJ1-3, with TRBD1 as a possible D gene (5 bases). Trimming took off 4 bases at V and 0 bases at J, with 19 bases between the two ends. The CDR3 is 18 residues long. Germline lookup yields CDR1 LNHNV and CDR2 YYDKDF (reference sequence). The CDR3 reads CATSTLFGTPDSGNTIYF. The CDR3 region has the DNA TGTGCCACCAGCACCCTGTTCGGGACTCCCGACTCTGGAAACACCATATATTTT.

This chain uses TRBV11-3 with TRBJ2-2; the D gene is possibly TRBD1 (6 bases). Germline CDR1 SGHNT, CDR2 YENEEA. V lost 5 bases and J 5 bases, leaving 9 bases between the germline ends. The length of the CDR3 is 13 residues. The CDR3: CASSPQGTGELFF. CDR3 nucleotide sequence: TGTGCCAGCAGCCCCCAGGGGACCGGGGAGCTGTTTTTT.

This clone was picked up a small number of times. The DNA of the CDR3 is TGTGCCAGCAGAGGGGCGGACGGGAGCTCCTACGAGCAGTACTTC. Translating gives CASRGADGSSYEQYF. V is TRBV6-5 and J is TRBJ2-7; D might be TRBD2 (6 bases). V was cut by 6 bases and J by 0 bases, with 15 bases left in between. The CDR3 runs 15 residues. Germline values: CDR1 MNHEY, CDR2 SVGAGI.

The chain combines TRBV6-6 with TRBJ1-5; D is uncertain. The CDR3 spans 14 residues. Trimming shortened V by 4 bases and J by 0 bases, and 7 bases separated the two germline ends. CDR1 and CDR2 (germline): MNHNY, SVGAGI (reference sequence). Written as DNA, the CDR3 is TGTGCCAGCAGTTCGGACTATAGCAATCAGCCCCAGCATTTT. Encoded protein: CASSSDYSNQPQHF.